A selection of T cell receptor beta chains follows, all from one sample in a study of vaccination effects on CD4 cells after COVID-19. The protocol was immunoSEQ multiplex PCR, while the TCRdb copy is restricted to in-frame clones and leaves out a portion. Of 30,000 to 35,000 clones listed, about three quarters are singletons. These receptors are not linked to any known antigen. The sample in question was CD4+ T cells from PBMCs cultured without peptide, obtained after COVID-19 vaccination. The receptors originated from a human donor who had a prior SARS-CoV-2 infection. Both conserved end residues are part of each CDR3. Fields, in order: D gene, J gene, clone size, V gene, CDR3 protein, CDR3 DNA. The D gene is left open where the match is weak. Clone size appears in some rows only: once, few, many, or a class for an expanded clone.

NA | TRBJ2-7 | NA | TRBV4-1 | CASSQDDQSGTKYEQYF | TGCGCCAGCAGCCAAGATGATCAGTCGGGGACCAAATACGAGCAGTACTTC
TRBD1 | TRBJ1-3 | NA | TRBV5-5 | CASSRRTGPGNTIYF | TGTGCCAGCAGCCGCCGGACAGGGCCTGGAAACACCATATATTTT
NA | TRBJ1-1 | NA | TRBV7-2 | CASSLDRAKIGAFF | TGTGCCAGCAGCTTAGACAGGGCGAAGATTGGGGCTTTCTTT
TRBD1 | TRBJ2-7 | few | TRBV10-3 | CAISARRAGRQGYEQYF | TGTGCCATCAGTGCCCGACGGGCGGGCAGACAGGGTTACGAGCAGTACTTC
NA | TRBJ2-5 | NA | TRBV2 | CASEGGQFEETQYF | TGTGCCAGCGAGGGGGGGCAGTTTGAAGAGACCCAGTACTTC
NA | TRBJ1-6 | NA | TRBV6-5 | CASSYGAKSPLHF | TGTGCCAGCAGTTATGGGGCGAAGTCACCCCTCCACTTT
NA | TRBJ1-2 | once | TRBV5-1 | CASSFFFADNYGYTF | TGCGCCAGCAGCTTTTTTTTTGCTGATAACTATGGCTACACCTTC
NA | TRBJ1-4 | NA | TRBV5-5 | CASSLGRPGEKLFF | TGTGCCAGCAGCTTGGGACGGCCAGGGGAAAAACTGTTTTTT
TRBD1 | TRBJ2-2 | NA | TRBV5-1 | CASSLNRKGALLDTGELFF | TGCGCCAGCAGCTTAAACCGAAAGGGGGCGCTTTTAGACACCGGGGAGCTGTTTTTT
TRBD1 | TRBJ2-7 | NA | TRBV19 | CASNRGQGSYEQYF | TGTGCCAGTAACCGGGGACAGGGTTCCTACGAGCAGTACTTC